A selection of T cell receptor beta chains follows, all from one sample in a study of identical twins. TCRdb processed the 5' RACE reads anew with MiXCR; each CDR3 protein has one entry. Altogether some 500,000 distinct CDR3 sequences are present, less than 25% being singletons, with the ten largest covering 0.91%. These data also formed part of another study, on T cells expressing NK-cell markers.

The specimen sequenced was CD4+ T cells sorted from blood. The receptors derive from a woman aged 18-29 years in good health. CDR3s include the opening cysteine and the closing phenylalanine or tryptophan. A D gene is named only where the DNA matches it firmly. Rows may omit the clone size; those that give it use once, few, many or a size class.

D	size	V	J	CDR3	DNA
.	.	TRBV5-1	TRBJ2-3	CASSFTGSGEISTDTQYF	TGCGCCAGCAGCTTCACCGGGAGTGGAGAGATTAGCACAGATACGCAGTATTTT
.	.	TRBV13	TRBJ2-7	CASSTQKNEQYF	TGTGCCAGCAGCACCCAAAAGAACGAGCAGTACTTC
.	few	TRBV25-1	TRBJ1-1	CASSESGGRHTEAFF	TGTGCCAGCAGTGAATCGGGAGGACGGCACACTGAAGCTTTCTTT
.	once	TRBV5-6	TRBJ2-5	CASSLALRPLETQYF	TGTGCCAGCAGCTTGGCCTTGAGGCCCCTGGAGACCCAGTACTTC
.	few	TRBV20-1	TRBJ1-5	CSVLVRNQPQHF	TGCAGTGTCCTGGTTCGCAATCAGCCCCAGCATTTT
TRBD2	.	TRBV5-6	TRBJ2-1	CASSYVRSGRVNEQFF	TGTGCCAGCAGCTACGTCCGCAGCGGGAGAGTCAATGAGCAGTTCTTC
TRBD1	few	TRBV5-1	TRBJ2-7	CASSYEIQGSEQYF	TGCGCCAGCAGCTACGAGATACAGGGGAGCGAGCAGTACTTC
.	few	TRBV10-3	TRBJ2-7	CAIRKEQGQSFEQYF	TGTGCCATCAGGAAGGAACAGGGTCAATCTTTCGAGCAGTACTTC
.	few	TRBV30	TRBJ1-1	CATKGWNTEAFF	TGTGCCACCAAAGGCTGGAACACTGAAGCTTTCTTT
.	many	TRBV3-1	TRBJ1-1	CASSQTGGNTEAFF	TGTGCCAGCAGCCAGACGGGGGGGAACACTGAAGCTTTCTTT
.	.	TRBV6-5	TRBJ1-1	CASSLDWYAEAFF	TGTGCCAGCAGTTTAGACTGGTACGCTGAAGCTTTCTTT
.	few	TRBV6-1	TRBJ2-1	CASSRTSTGTNEQFF	TGTGCCAGCAGTCGAACCAGCACAGGGACTAATGAGCAGTTCTTC
.	.	TRBV5-1	TRBJ1-1	CASSSTGMNTEAFF	TGCGCCAGCAGCTCTACAGGAATGAACACTGAAGCTTTCTTT
TRBD1	many	TRBV10-3	TRBJ1-5	CAISAPGQNSQPQHF	TGTGCCATCAGTGCACCGGGACAGAATAGTCAGCCCCAGCATTTT
.	few	TRBV12-3/TRBV12-4	TRBJ1-1	CASSPRAEAFF	TGTGCCAGCAGTCCTCGGGCTGAAGCTTTCTTT
TRBD2	few	TRBV18	TRBJ2-7	CASSPSSGATYEQYF	TGTGCCAGCTCACCATCTAGCGGGGCAACCTACGAGCAGTACTTC
TRBD1	.	TRBV6-2/TRBV6-3	TRBJ2-1	CASSFVVGQGSAGEQFF	TGTGCCAGCAGTTTCGTAGTAGGACAGGGGTCGGCTGGGGAGCAGTTCTTC
.	.	TRBV10-2	TRBJ1-2	CASSESTAAIYGYTF	TGCGCCAGCAGTGAGTCGACGGCAGCCATCTATGGCTACACCTTC
.	.	TRBV12-3/TRBV12-4	TRBJ2-1	CASSLSHTPEQFF	TGTGCCAGCAGTCTGTCGCACACGCCTGAGCAGTTCTTC
.	.	TRBV20-1	TRBJ1-2	CSASDRWGYGYTF	TGCAGTGCTTCTGACAGGTGGGGCTATGGCTACACCTTC
.	many	TRBV7-9	TRBJ2-5	CASGWGEETQYF	TGTGCCAGCGGATGGGGGGAGGAGACCCAGTACTTC
.	.	TRBV7-9	TRBJ2-5	CASSLGFTGQYF	TGTGCCAGCAGCTTAGGGTTTACGGGACAGTACTTC
.	.	TRBV29-1	TRBJ2-3	CSEKLGSRTDTQYF	TGCAGCGAGAAGCTAGGATCCCGCACAGATACGCAGTATTTT
.	few	TRBV12-3/TRBV12-4	TRBJ1-2	CASSPRLVANYGYTF	TGTGCCAGCAGTCCTCGACTCGTAGCTAACTATGGCTACACCTTC
TRBD2	.	TRBV20-1	TRBJ2-7	CSASGLAAEQYF	TGCAGTGCTTCGGGACTAGCGGCCGAGCAGTACTTC
.	many	TRBV10-3	TRBJ2-2	CAIRAGASGGTGELFF	TGTGCCATCAGGGCGGGCGCCAGTGGCGGCACCGGGGAGCTGTTTTTT
.	few	TRBV7-2	TRBJ2-7	CASSLTLTLNEQYF	TGTGCCAGCAGCTTAACTTTAACCCTAAACGAGCAGTACTTC
.	few	TRBV6-1	TRBJ1-6	CASSAPGVRSSPLHF	TGTGCCAGCAGTGCCCCCGGGGTTCGGAGTTCACCCCTCCACTTT
.	many	TRBV5-6	TRBJ2-1	CASSMGDARNEQFF	TGTGCCAGCAGCATGGGGGACGCTCGCAATGAGCAGTTCTTC
.	few	TRBV12-3/TRBV12-4	TRBJ1-1	CASTSGALNTEAFF	TGTGCCAGCACCTCGGGGGCGTTGAACACTGAAGCTTTCTTT
.	few	TRBV13	TRBJ1-2	CASSAGALRGYTF	TGTGCCAGCAGCGCAGGGGCGCTTAGAGGCTACACCTTC